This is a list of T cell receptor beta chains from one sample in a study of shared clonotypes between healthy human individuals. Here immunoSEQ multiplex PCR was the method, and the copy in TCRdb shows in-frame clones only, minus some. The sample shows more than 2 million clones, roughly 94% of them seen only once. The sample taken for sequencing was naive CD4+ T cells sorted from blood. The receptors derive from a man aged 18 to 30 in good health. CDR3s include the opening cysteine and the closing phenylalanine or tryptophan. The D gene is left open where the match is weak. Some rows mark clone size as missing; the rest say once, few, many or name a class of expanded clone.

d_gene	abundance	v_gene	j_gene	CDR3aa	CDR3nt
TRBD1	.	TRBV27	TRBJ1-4	CASSGQGREKLFF	TGTGCCAGCAGTGGACAGGGGAGGGAAAAACTGTTTTTT
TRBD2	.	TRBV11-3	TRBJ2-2	CASSHRTSLTGELFF	TGTGCCAGCAGCCACAGGACTAGCCTCACCGGGGAGCTGTTTTTT
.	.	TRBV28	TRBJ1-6	CASSLSSSSYNSPLHF	TGTGCCAGCAGTTTGTCCTCCAGCTCCTATAATTCACCCCTCCACTTT
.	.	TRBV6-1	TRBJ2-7	CASPTAGTGEQYF	TGTGCCAGCCCGACGGCAGGGACGGGCGAGCAGTACTTC
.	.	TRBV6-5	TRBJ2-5	CASSTTGLGTQYF	TGTGCCAGCAGTACAACAGGGTTAGGGACCCAGTACTTC
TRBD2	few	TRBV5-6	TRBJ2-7	CASSLGASGFYYEQYF	TGTGCCAGCAGCTTGGGAGCTAGCGGGTTCTACTACGAGCAGTACTTC
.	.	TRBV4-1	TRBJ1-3	CASSQGRGSGNTIYF	TGCGCCAGCAGCCAAGGGAGGGGCTCTGGAAACACCATATATTTT
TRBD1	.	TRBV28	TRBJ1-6	CASTDRRDSPLHF	TGTGCCAGCACGGACAGGAGAGATTCACCCCTCCACTTT
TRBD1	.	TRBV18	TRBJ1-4	CASSPRQGSNEKLFF	TGTGCCAGCTCACCCCGACAGGGTTCTAATGAAAAACTGTTTTTT
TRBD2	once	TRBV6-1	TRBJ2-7	CANREDARDEQYF	TGTGCCAACCGGGAGGACGCCCGGGACGAGCAGTACTTC
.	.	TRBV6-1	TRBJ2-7	CASSTTYEQYF	TGTGCCAGCAGCACCACCTACGAGCAGTACTTC
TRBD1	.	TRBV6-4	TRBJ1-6	CASSEQGANSPLHF	TGTGCCAGCAGTGAACAGGGGGCTAATTCACCCCTCCACTTT
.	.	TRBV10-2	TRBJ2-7	CASSPGVEQYF	TGCGCCAGCAGCCCAGGGGTCGAGCAGTACTTC
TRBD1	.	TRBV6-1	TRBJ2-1	CASRNRTGTNEQFF	TGTGCCAGCAGGAATAGGACAGGGACCAATGAGCAGTTCTTC
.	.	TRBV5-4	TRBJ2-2	CASSSTKTNTGELFF	TGTGCCAGCAGCTCCACGAAAACGAACACCGGGGAGCTGTTTTTT
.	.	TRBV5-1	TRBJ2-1	CASSLDSGPLNEQFF	TGCGCCAGCAGCTTGGACTCGGGGCCCTTAAATGAGCAGTTCTTC
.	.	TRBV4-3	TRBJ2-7	CASSQEGEPPYYEQYF	TGCGCCAGCAGCCAAGAGGGGGAACCCCCTTACTACGAGCAGTACTTC
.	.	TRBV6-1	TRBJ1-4	CASSKGPSLLNEKLFF	TGTGCCAGCAGTAAAGGGCCCTCACTCCTGAATGAAAAACTGTTTTTT
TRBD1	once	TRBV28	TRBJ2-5	CASRETGPETQYF	TGTGCCAGCAGGGAGACAGGGCCGGAGACCCAGTACTTC
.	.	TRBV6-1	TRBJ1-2	CASSATGTPNYGYTF	TGTGCCAGCAGTGCCACTGGGACTCCTAACTATGGCTACACCTTC
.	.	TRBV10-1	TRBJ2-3	CASSDKGRFTDTQYF	TGCGCCAGCAGTGATAAGGGGAGGTTCACAGATACGCAGTATTTT
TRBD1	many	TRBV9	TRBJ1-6	CASSVFQGANSPLHF	TGTGCCAGCAGCGTATTTCAGGGGGCGAATTCACCCCTCCACTTT
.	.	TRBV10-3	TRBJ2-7	CAISDPLQQGHEQYF	TGTGCCATCAGTGATCCACTACAACAGGGTCACGAGCAGTACTTC
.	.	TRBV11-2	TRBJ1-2	CASSLDKGGYGYTF	TGTGCCAGCAGCTTAGATAAGGGGGGCTATGGCTACACCTTC
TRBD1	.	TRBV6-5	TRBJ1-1	CTSRGQASGDTEAFF	TGTACCAGCAGAGGACAGGCCAGTGGGGACACTGAAGCTTTCTTT
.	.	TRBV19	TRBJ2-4	CASSIDGGLAKNIQYF	TGTGCCAGTAGTATAGATGGGGGCCTAGCCAAAAACATTCAGTACTTC
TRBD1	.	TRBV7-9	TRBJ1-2	CASSPLDREGGYTF	TGTGCCAGCAGCCCCTTGGACAGGGAGGGAGGCTACACCTTC
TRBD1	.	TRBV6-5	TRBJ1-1	CASSQNRGPGHRAFF	TGTGCCAGCAGTCAAAACAGGGGACCGGGGCATCGAGCTTTCTTT
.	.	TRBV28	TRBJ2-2	CASSLLTVTGELFF	TGTGCCAGCAGTTTATTAACAGTAACCGGGGAGCTGTTTTTT
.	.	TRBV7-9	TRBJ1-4	CASSLGVLWGTNEKLFF	TGTGCCAGCAGCTTAGGAGTCTTATGGGGAACTAATGAAAAACTGTTTTTT
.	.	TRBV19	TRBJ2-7	CASSINRDLYEQYF	TGTGCCAGTAGTATAAACAGGGACCTCTACGAGCAGTACTTC
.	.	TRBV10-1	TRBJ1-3	CASSSGGYSGNTIYF	TGCGCCAGCAGTTCGGGCGGCTACTCTGGAAACACCATATATTTT
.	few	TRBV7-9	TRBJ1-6	CASSLSPNSPLHF	TGTGCCAGCAGCTTAAGCCCCAATTCACCCCTCCACTTT
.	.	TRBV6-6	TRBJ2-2	CASSPPVGELFF	TGTGCCAGCAGCCCCCCGGTCGGGGAGCTGTTTTTT
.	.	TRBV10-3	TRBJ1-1	CAVGSYTEAFF	TGTGCCGTGGGCAGCTACACTGAAGCTTTCTTT
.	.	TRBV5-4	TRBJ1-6	CASSLGANSPLHF	TGTGCCAGCAGCTTGGGGGCTAATTCACCCCTCCACTTT
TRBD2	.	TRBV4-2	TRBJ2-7	CASSQTSGGQYEQYF	TGTGCCAGCAGCCAAACTAGCGGGGGGCAATACGAGCAGTACTTC
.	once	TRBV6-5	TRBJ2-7	CASSYSGLAYEQYF	TGTGCCAGCAGTTACTCTGGACTCGCCTACGAGCAGTACTTC
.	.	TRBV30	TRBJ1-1	CAWSGQMNTEAFF	TGTGCCTGGAGTGGACAAATGAACACTGAAGCTTTCTTT
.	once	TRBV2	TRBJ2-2	CASSGERTGELFF	TGTGCCAGCAGCGGGGAGAGGACCGGGGAGCTGTTTTTT
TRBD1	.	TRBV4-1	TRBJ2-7	CASSQDLWHVWARWDRGKEQYF	TGCGCCAGCAGCCAAGATCTCTGGCATGTGTGGGCGAGGTGGGACAGGGGGAAGGAGCAGTACTTC
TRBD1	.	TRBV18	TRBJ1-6	CASSPGTAYSPLHF	TGTGCCAGCTCACCCGGGACAGCATATTCACCCCTCCACTTT
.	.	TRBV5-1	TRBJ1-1	CASSTQPGVTEAFF	TGCGCCAGCAGCACCCAGCCTGGAGTCACTGAAGCTTTCTTT
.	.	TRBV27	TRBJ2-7	CASSLYGAYEQYF	TGTGCCAGCAGTTTATACGGAGCCTACGAGCAGTACTTC
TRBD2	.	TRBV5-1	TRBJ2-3	CASSTRTSGGTDTQYF	TGCGCCAGCAGCACCCGGACTAGCGGGGGCACAGATACGCAGTATTTT
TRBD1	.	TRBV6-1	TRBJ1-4	CATASQGAWSEKLFF	TGTGCCACCGCGTCTCAGGGGGCATGGAGTGAAAAACTGTTTTTT
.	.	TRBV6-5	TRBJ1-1	CASRQLGLNTEAFF	TGTGCCAGCAGGCAGCTAGGACTGAACACTGAAGCTTTCTTT
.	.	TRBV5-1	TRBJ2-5	CASSPVPGPGETQYF	TGCGCCAGCAGCCCTGTCCCCGGGCCGGGAGAGACCCAGTACTTC
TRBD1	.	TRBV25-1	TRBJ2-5	CASSAYQGAETQYF	TGTGCCAGCAGTGCGTATCAGGGGGCGGAGACCCAGTACTTC
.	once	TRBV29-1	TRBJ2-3	CSSTPRGGLGTDTQYF	TGCAGCTCTACTCCAAGGGGGGGGCTAGGCACAGATACGCAGTATTTT